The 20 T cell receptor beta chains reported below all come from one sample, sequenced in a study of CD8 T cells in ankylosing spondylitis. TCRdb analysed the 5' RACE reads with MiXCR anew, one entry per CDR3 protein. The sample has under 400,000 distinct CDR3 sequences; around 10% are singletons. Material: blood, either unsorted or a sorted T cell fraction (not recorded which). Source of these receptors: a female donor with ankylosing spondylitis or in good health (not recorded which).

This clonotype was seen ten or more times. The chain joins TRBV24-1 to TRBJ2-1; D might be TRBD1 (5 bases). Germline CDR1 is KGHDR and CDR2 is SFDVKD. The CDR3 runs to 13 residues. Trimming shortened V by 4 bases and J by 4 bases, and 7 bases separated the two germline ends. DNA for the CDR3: TGTGCCACCAGTGACTCAGGGTACAATGAGCAGTTCTTC. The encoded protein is CATSDSGYNEQFF.

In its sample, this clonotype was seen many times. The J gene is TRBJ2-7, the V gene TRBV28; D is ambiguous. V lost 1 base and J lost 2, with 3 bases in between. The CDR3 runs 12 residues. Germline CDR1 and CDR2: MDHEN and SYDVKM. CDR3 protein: CASSLFPYEQYF. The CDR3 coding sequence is TGTGCCAGCAGTTTATTCCCCTACGAGCAGTACTTC.

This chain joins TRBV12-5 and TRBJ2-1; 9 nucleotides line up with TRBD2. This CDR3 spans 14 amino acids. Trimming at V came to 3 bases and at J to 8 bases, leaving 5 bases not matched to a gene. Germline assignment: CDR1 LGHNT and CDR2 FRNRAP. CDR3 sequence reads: CASGFSGRVDEQFF. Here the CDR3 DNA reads TGTGCTAGTGGTTTTAGCGGGAGAGTTGATGAGCAGTTCTTC.

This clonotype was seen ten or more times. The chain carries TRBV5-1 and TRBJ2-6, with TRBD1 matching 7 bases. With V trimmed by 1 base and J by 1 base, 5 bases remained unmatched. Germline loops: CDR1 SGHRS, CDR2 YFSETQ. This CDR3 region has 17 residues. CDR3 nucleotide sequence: TGCGCCAGCAGCTTGACAGGGGTGGAATCTGGGGCCAACGTCCTGACTTTC. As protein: CASSLTGVESGANVLTF.

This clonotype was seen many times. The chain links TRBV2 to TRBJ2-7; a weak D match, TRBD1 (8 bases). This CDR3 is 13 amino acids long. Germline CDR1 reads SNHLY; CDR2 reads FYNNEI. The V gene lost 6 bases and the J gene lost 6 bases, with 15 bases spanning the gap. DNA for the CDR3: TGTGCCAGCAGAGGTTACAGGGGGGGCGAGCAGTACTTC. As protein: CASRGYRGGEQYF.

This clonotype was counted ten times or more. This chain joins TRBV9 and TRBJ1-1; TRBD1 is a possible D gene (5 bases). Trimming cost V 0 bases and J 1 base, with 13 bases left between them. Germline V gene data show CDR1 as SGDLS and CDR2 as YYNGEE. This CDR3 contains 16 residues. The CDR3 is CASSVEHGARNTEAFF. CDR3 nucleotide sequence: TGTGCCAGCAGCGTAGAACACGGGGCCCGGAACACTGAAGCTTTCTTT.

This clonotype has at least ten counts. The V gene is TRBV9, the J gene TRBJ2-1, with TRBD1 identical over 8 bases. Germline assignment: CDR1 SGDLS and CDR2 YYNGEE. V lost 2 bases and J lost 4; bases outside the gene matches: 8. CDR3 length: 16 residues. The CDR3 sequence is CASSVQQTGAYNEQFF. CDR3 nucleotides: TGTGCCAGCAGCGTGCAACAGACAGGGGCTTACAATGAGCAGTTCTTC.

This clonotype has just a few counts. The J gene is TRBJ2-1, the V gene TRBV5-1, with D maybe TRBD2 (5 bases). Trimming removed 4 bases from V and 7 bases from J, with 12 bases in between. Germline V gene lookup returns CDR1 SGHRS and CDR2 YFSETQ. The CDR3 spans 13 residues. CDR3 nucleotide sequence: TGCGCCAGCAGCCCCTCGACGGGGAATGAGCAGTTCTTC. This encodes CASSPSTGNEQFF.

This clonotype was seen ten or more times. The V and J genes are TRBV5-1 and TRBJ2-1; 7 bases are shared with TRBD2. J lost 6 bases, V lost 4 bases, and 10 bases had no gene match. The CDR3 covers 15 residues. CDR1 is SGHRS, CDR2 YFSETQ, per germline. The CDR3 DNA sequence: TGCGCCAGCAGCCCCGGGACTATCTCGTCCAATGAGCAGTTCTTC. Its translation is CASSPGTISSNEQFF. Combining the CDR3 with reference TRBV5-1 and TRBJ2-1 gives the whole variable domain KAGVTQTPRYLIKTRGQQVTLSCSPISGHRSVSWYQQTPGQGLQFLFEYFSETQRNKGNFPGRFSGRQFSNSRSEMNVSTLELGDSALYLCASSPGTISSNEQFFGPGTRLTVL.

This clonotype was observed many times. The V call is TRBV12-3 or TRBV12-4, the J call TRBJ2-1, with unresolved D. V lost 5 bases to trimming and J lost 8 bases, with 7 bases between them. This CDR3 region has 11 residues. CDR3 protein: CASSPGYEQFF. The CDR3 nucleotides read TGTGCCAGCAGTCCGGGTTATGAGCAGTTCTTC.

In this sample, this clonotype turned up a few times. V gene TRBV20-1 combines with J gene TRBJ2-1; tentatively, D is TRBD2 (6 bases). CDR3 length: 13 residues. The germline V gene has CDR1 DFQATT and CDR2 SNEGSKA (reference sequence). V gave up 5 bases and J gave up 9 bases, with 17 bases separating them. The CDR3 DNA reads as TGCAGTGCTTCCCGGGAGATATCCAGTGAGCAGTTCTTC. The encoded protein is CSASREISSEQFF.

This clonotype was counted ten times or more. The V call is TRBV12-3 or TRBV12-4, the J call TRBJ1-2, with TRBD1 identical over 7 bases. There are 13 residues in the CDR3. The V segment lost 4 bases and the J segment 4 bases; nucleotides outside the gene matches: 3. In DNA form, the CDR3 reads TGTGCCAGCAGTTATCCAGGGGGCTATGGCTACACCTTC. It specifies CASSYPGGYGYTF.

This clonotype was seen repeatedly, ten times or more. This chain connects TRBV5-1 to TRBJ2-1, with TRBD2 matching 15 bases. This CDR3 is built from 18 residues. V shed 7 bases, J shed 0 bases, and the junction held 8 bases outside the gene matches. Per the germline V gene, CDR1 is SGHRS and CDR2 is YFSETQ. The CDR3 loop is CASVGLAGGVSSYNEQFF. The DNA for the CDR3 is TGCGCCAGCGTGGGACTAGCGGGAGGTGTTAGCTCCTACAATGAGCAGTTCTTC.

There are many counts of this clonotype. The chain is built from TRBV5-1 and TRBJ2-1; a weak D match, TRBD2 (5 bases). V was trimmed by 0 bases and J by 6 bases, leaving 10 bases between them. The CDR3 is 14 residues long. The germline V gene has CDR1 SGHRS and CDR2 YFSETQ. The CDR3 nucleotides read TGCGCCAGCAGCTTGGGTCAGAGGGCCAATGAGCAGTTCTTC. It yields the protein CASSLGQRANEQFF.

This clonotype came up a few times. The CDR3 DNA sequence: TGTGCCTGGGGACAGACTAATTCACCCCTCCACTTT. This sequence encodes CAWGQTNSPLHF. The gene calls are TRBV30 and TRBJ1-6, with D perhaps TRBD1 (6 bases). With 5 bases removed from V and 6 bases from J, the gap between germline ends came to 8 bases. CDR3 length: 12 residues. Looked up from germline, CDR1 is GTSNPN and CDR2 is SVGIG (reference sequence).

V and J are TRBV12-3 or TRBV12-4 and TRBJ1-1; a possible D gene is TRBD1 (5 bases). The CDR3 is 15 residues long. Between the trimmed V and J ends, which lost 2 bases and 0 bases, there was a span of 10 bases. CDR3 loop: CASSLMGGLNTEAFF. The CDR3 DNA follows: TGTGCCAGCAGTTTAATGGGGGGGTTGAACACTGAAGCTTTCTTT.

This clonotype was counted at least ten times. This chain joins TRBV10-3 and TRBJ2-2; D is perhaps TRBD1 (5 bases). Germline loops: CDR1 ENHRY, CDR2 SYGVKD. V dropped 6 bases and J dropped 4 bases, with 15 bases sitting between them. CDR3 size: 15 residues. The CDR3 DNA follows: TGTGCCATCAGACCCCAGACAGCTACCACCGGGGAGCTGTTTTTT. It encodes CAIRPQTATTGELFF.

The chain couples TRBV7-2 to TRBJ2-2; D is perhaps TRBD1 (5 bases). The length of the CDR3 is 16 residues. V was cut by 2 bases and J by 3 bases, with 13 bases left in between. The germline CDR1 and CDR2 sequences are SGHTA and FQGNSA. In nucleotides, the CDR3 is TGTGCCAGCAGCTTAATTTCAGGGTTGGACACCGGGGAGCTGTTTTTT. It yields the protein CASSLISGLDTGELFF.

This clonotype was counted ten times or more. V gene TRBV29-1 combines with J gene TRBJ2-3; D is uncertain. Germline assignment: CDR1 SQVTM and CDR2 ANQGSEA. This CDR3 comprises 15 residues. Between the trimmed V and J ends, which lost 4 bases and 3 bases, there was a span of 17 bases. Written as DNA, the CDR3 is TGCAGCGTTGTATTTATGAAAGGAAGAACAGATACGCAGTATTTT. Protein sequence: CSVVFMKGRTDTQYF.

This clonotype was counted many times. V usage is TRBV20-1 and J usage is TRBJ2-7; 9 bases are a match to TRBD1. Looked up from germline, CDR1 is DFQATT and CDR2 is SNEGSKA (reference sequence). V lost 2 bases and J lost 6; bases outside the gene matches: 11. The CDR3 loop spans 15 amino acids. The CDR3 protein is CSARSIGTGSGEQYF. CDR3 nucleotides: TGCAGTGCTAGATCGATTGGGACAGGGTCGGGCGAGCAGTACTTC.